This entry concerns a single TCR beta chain. Between the trimmed V and J ends, which lost 3 bases and 6 bases, there was a span of 13 bases. This CDR3 is built from 13 residues. Germline V gives CDR1 SGHRS, CDR2 YFSETQ. The assay was immunoSEQ multiplex PCR, and TCRdb's table has in-frame clones only and misses some. The sample lists 60,000 or so clones; around 86% were seen once. This specimen comes from a study of PD-L1 blockade in urothelial cancer. Looking at the study overall: Males with bladder-origin urothelial cancer constituted most of the 29 patients. Blood was evaluated 3 weeks (second dose) and 6 weeks after therapy began. T cells were recovered from blood samples at a median of 141,255.

The time point here: pretreatment peripheral blood. This TCR was sampled from a man in his 70s with urothelial cancer. The sample consisted of PBMCs, taken around atezolizumab (anti-PD-L1) treatment. The gene calls are TRBV5-1 and TRBJ2-7, with D perhaps matching TRBD1 (5 bases). The CDR3: CASSYTSGSEQYF. The DNA for the CDR3 is TGCGCCAGCAGCTACACGTCAGGGTCCGAGCAGTACTTC.